These 18 T cell receptor beta chains were sequenced from one sample in a study of cytomegalovirus exposure and HLA in healthy donors. The PCR had 60 Vbeta and 13 Jbeta primers. Only in-frame clones appear in the TCRdb table, and some are missing; sequencing was by immunoSEQ multiplex PCR. The profile shows roughly 200,000 clones, 82% of them singletons. Sequencing input: PBMCs. These TCRs come from a woman aged 40 to 49 in good health and CMV-seronegative.

The rearrangement links TRBV19 to TRBJ1-2, with TRBD1 matching 7 bases. The junction had 4 bases not matched to a gene; V was cut back by 7 bases and J by 2 bases. The CDR3 is 13 residues long. Germline CDR1 reads LNHDA; CDR2 reads SQIVND (reference sequence). The CDR3 is CASKTRGNYGYTF. The CDR3 nucleotides are TGTGCCAGTAAGACCAGGGGGAACTATGGCTACACCTTC.

The chain carries TRBV28 and TRBJ1-5; D possibly corresponds to TRBD1 (6 bases). CDR3 length: 14 amino acids. Germline CDR1 MDHEN, CDR2 SYDVKM. V was cut by 3 bases and J by 3 bases, with 9 bases left in between. The CDR3 reads CASSFEGVNQPQHF. Written as DNA, the CDR3 is TGTGCCAGCAGTTTCGAGGGGGTCAATCAGCCCCAGCATTTT. The complete variable domain, with remaining parts taken from reference TRBV28 and TRBJ1-5, reads DVKVTQSSRYLVKRTGEKVFLECVQDMDHENMFWYRQDPGLGLRLIYFSYDVKMKEKGDIPEGYSVSREKKERFSLILESASTNQTSMYLCASSFEGVNQPQHFGDGTRLSIL.

This clone was observed a handful of times. The chain joins TRBV6-5 to TRBJ2-1; possible D gene TRBD1, 6 bases. This CDR3 spans 13 amino acids. The V and J ends lost 7 bases and 7 bases respectively, with 14 bases between them. CDR1 is MNHEY and CDR2 is SVGAGI in the germline V gene. CDR3 DNA: TGTGCCAGCACCCCTACAGGGTCGAATGAGCAGTTCTTC. Translation gives CASTPTGSNEQFF.

The V call is TRBV29-1, the J call TRBJ2-1, with TRBD1 matching 9 bases. Germline values: CDR1 SQVTM, CDR2 ANQGSEA. The length of the CDR3 is 14 residues. Trimming at V came to 6 bases and at J to 2 bases, leaving 5 bases not matched to a gene. CDR3 in DNA: TGCAGCGTCGTCGGGACAGGGACCTACAATGAGCAGTTCTTC. Translation: CSVVGTGTYNEQFF.

On this clone: A read error may produce the germline difference seen at one junction end. This chain uses TRBV4-3 with TRBJ1-2, with TRBD1 matching over 8 bases. The CDR3 loop spans 14 amino acids. Germline assignment: CDR1 LGHNA and CDR2 YSLEER. The CDR3 DNA sequence: TGCGCCAGCAGCCAAGCGCGGGGACAGGAGCCTATCAACTTC. It specifies CASSQARGQEPINF.

On this clone: Distinct nucleotide sequences in the sample also encode this CDR3. The chain combines TRBV30 with TRBJ2-3; 8 positions match TRBD2. Trimming at V came to 0 bases and at J to 1 base, leaving 0 bases not matched to a gene. The CDR3 covers 14 residues. Germline CDR1 GTSNPN, CDR2 SVGIG (reference sequence). CDR3: CAWSVAGGTDTQYF. CDR3 sequence (DNA): TGTGCCTGGAGTGTAGCGGGGGGCACAGATACGCAGTATTTT.

This chain connects TRBV11-1 to TRBJ2-7; maybe TRBD2 (6 bases). Trimming stripped 5 bases from V and 3 bases from J, with 17 bases between. The CDR3 totals 15 residues. Germline V lookup: CDR1 SGHAT, CDR2 FQDESV (reference sequence). The CDR3 sequence: CASSDGTAILYEQYF. In DNA form, the CDR3 reads TGTGCCAGCAGCGATGGGACTGCCATTCTCTACGAGCAGTACTTC.

The chain combines TRBV7-6 with TRBJ2-1; 8 bases are shared with TRBD1. This CDR3 has 15 residues. The germline V gene encodes CDR1 SGHVS and CDR2 FNYEAQ. V lost 5 bases and J lost 10; bases outside the gene matches: 13. The CDR3 reads CASSPSTGASVEQFF. The CDR3 DNA follows: TGTGCCAGCAGCCCCTCGACAGGGGCCTCGGTGGAGCAGTTCTTC.

This clone was observed a few times. The rearrangement links TRBV6-5 to TRBJ1-5; the D is unclear. CDR1 MNHEY and CDR2 SVGAGI come from the germline V gene. The CDR3 sequence is 15 residues long. The V gene lost 6 bases and the J gene lost 0 bases, with 12 bases spanning the gap. CDR3 in DNA: TGTGCCAGCAGCCTAGACGCCTTTAGCAATCAGCCCCAGCATTTT. Amino acids: CASSLDAFSNQPQHF.

This clone was observed a handful of times. The V gene is TRBV7-9, the J gene TRBJ1-1, with D possibly being TRBD1 (5 bases). V was cut by 3 bases and J by 1 base, with 9 bases left in between. Per germline, CDR1 SEHNR and CDR2 FQNEAQ (reference sequence). This CDR3 is 14 amino acids long. CDR3 nucleotide sequence: TGTGCCAGCAGCTTGCGGGGGAAGAACACTGAAGCTTTCTTT. It yields the protein CASSLRGKNTEAFF.

The CDR3 DNA reads TGTGCCAGCAGTTCATTAAACAGCCTTCTTAATGAAAAACTGTTTTTT. Its protein is CASSSLNSLLNEKLFF. V usage is TRBV2 and J usage is TRBJ1-4; D gene uncertain. Germline V CDR1 and CDR2: SNHLY, FYNNEI. The CDR3 is made up of 16 amino acids. The V and J ends lost 5 bases and 4 bases respectively, with 17 bases between them.

The V and J genes are TRBV11-3 and TRBJ2-7; D ambiguous. This CDR3 region has 16 residues. Trimming cost V 1 base and J 3 bases, with 16 bases left between them. The germline V gene has CDR1 SGHNT and CDR2 YENEEA. Written as DNA, the CDR3 is TGTGCCAGCAGCTTAGGCTCCGGCCTAGTCGGCTACGAGCAGTACTTC. It translates to CASSLGSGLVGYEQYF.

V is TRBV5-1 and J is TRBJ2-3; 14 nucleotides line up with TRBD2. Germline V lookup: CDR1 SGHRS, CDR2 YFSETQ. The CDR3 length is 17 residues. Trimming took 4 bases from V and 5 from J; bases not matched to a gene: 9. As DNA, the CDR3 is TGCGCCAGCAGCCCGGGACTAGCGGGGGACAGGGTAGATACGCAGTATTTT. Translation gives CASSPGLAGDRVDTQYF.

The chain employs TRBV9 and TRBJ2-3, with D possibly being TRBD2 (5 bases). The ends were cut back, 3 bases at V and 0 bases at J, with 11 bases in the middle. This CDR3 comprises 15 residues. CDR1 is SGDLS, CDR2 YYNGEE, per germline. The CDR3 here is CASSGTSISTDTQYF. DNA of the CDR3: TGTGCCAGCAGCGGAACTAGTATCAGCACAGATACGCAGTATTTT.

The J gene is TRBJ2-7, the V gene TRBV11-3, with 7 nucleotides matching TRBD1. This CDR3 contains 15 residues. The V and J ends lost 4 bases and 3 bases, in that order; junction bases with no gene match: 9. Germline CDR1 SGHNT, CDR2 YENEEA. The CDR3 coding sequence is TGTGCCAGCAGCTCTTCCGGGACAGAGAACTACGAGCAGTACTTC. Amino acid sequence: CASSSSGTENYEQYF.

The chain is built from TRBV9 and TRBJ1-1, with D maybe TRBD1 (5 bases). CDR1 and CDR2 from the germline V gene are SGDLS and YYNGEE. The V and J ends lost 6 bases and 2 bases respectively, with 14 bases between them. This CDR3 has 14 residues. CDR3 in DNA: TGTGCCAGCACCCTAGACGGGGGAAACACTGAAGCTTTCTTT. It encodes CASTLDGGNTEAFF.

The chain combines TRBV2 with TRBJ1-1, with TRBD1 as a possible D gene (6 bases). Germline V gene sequence: CDR1 SNHLY, CDR2 FYNNEI. CDR3 length equals 17 residues. The V end lost 2 bases, the J end lost 0 bases, and 16 bases lay between the germline ends. CDR3 in DNA: TGTGCCAGCAGTGAATTGACGGCAGGGGACGTGAACACTGAAGCTTTCTTT. Its translation is CASSELTAGDVNTEAFF.

The V gene is TRBV29-1, the J gene TRBJ2-5, with D possibly TRBD2 on 6 matching bases. CDR3 length: 14 residues. Trimming cost V 6 bases and J 5 bases, with 19 bases left between them. Looked up from germline, CDR1 is SQVTM and CDR2 is ANQGSEA. CDR3 protein: CSVTRVTGGETQYF. The CDR3 nucleotides read TGCAGCGTGACCAGGGTTACTGGGGGGGAGACCCAGTACTTC.